Sequencing of this T cell receptor beta chain was carried out in a study of CD8+ T cells in alopecia areata. General study findings and limits: Scalp clonality dropped significantly under tofacitinib, as did expanded CD8+ top-100 clones.

RNA extraction was followed by reverse transcription into cDNA, which acted as the sequencing template. TCRdb's copy holds only in-frame clones and misses some; the assay was immunoSEQ multiplex PCR. The table includes some 190,000 clones, about 47% detected once. Treatment described: oral pan-JAK inhibitor, 5-10 mg twice daily. In the case of this clone: Its antigen is not identified.

Germline values: CDR1 SGHAT, CDR2 FQNNGV. The CDR3 runs to 13 residues. Trimming removed 2 bases from V and 1 base from J, with 6 bases in between. Material: CD8+ T cells sorted from blood, obtained at approximately week 51, from a patient treated with tofacitinib. The chain has TRBV11-2 and TRBJ2-7, with unresolved D. The receptor comes from a human donor with alopecia areata. CDR3 region: CASSLSPSYEQYF. CDR3 DNA sequence: TGTGCCAGCAGCTTATCACCTTCCTACGAGCAGTACTTC.